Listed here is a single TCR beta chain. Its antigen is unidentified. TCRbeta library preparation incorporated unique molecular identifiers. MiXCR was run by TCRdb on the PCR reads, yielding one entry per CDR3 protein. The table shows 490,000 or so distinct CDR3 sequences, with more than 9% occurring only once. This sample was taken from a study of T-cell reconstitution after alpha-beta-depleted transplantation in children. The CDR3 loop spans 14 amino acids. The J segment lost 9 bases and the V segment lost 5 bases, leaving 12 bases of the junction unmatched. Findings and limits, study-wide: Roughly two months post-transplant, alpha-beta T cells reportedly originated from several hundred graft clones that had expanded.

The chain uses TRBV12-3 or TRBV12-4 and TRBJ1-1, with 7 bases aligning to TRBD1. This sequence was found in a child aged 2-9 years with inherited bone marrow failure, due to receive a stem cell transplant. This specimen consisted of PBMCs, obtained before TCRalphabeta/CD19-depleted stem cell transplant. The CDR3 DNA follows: TGTGCCAGCAGTCGAGGGACAGACGGGCTGAAAGCTTTCTTT. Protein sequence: CASSRGTDGLKAFF.